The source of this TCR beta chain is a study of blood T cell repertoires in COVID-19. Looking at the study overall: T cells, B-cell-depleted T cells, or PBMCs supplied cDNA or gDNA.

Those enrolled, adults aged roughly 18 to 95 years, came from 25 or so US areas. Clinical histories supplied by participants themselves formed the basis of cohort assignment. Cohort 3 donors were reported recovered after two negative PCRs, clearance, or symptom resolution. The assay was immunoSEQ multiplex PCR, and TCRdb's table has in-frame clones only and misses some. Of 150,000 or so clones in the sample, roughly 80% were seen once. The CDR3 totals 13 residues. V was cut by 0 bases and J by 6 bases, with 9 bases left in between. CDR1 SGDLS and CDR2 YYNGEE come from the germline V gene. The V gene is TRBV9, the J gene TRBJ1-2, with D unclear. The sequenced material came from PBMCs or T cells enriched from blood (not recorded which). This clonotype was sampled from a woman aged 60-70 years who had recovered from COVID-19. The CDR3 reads CASSVDTSHGYTF. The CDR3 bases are TGTGCCAGCAGCGTAGACACGTCCCATGGCTACACCTTC.